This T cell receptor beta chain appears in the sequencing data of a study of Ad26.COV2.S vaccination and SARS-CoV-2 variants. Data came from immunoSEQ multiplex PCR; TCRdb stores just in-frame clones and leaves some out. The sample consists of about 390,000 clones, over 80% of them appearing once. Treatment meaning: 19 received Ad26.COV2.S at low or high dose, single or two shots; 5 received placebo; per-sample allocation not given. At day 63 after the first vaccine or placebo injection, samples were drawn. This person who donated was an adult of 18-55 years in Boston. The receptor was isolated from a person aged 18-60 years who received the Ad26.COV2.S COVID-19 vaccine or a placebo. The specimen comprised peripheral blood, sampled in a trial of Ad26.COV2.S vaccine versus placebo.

The CDR3 here is CASSLPGKGPYEQYF. CDR3 sequence (DNA): TGCGCCAGCAGCCTCCCAGGGAAGGGGCCCTACGAGCAGTACTTC. The V gene is TRBV4-3, the J gene TRBJ2-7, with a tentative D call TRBD1 (5 bases). The CDR3 has 15 residues. Deletions cut 4 bases from V and 2 bases from J, with 15 bases between. The germline gives CDR1 LGHNA, CDR2 YSLEER.